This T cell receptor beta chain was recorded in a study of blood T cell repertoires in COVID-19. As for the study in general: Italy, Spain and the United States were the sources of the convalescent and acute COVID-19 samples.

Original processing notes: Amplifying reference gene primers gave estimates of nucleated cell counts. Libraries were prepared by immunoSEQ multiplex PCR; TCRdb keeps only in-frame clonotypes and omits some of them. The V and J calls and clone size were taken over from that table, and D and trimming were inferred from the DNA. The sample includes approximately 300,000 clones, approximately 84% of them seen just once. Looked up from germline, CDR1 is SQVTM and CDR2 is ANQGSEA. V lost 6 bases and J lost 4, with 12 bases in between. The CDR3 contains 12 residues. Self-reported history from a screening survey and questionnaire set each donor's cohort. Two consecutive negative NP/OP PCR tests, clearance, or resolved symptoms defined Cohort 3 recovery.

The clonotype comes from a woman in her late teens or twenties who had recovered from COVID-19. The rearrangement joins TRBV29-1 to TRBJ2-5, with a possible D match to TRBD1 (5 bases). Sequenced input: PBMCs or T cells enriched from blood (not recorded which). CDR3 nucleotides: TGCAGCGTGGTAGAAGGGGTAGAGACCCAGTACTTC. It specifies CSVVEGVETQYF.